Presented here are 26 T cell receptor beta chains from one specimen sequenced in a study of cytomegalovirus exposure and HLA in healthy donors. Profiling relied on immunoSEQ multiplex PCR, and the TCRdb table lists in-frame clones only, not all of them. This repertoire shows fewer than 90,000 clones, 84% found once; its top ten account for 12%. Sequenced sample: PBMCs. The receptor set was obtained from a woman younger than 30 in good health and CMV-seropositive.

The chain has TRBV6-6 and TRBJ1-6; a possible D gene is TRBD1 (6 bases). Germline V gene lookup returns CDR1 MNHNY and CDR2 SVGAGI (reference sequence). This CDR3 spans 15 amino acids. The ends were cut back, 0 bases at V and 8 bases at J, with 11 bases in the middle. The CDR3 coding sequence is TGTGCCAGCAGTTACTCACAGGGTTTTGATTCACCCCTCCACTTT. Translated: CASSYSQGFDSPLHF.

This clone was picked up a small number of times. This chain uses TRBV11-2 with TRBJ2-7, with 8 bases that match TRBD1. With 1 base clipped from V and 2 bases from J, the junction kept 10 bases outside the gene matches. The germline V gene encodes CDR1 SGHAT and CDR2 FQNNGV. This CDR3 spans 17 amino acids. The CDR3 DNA reads as TGTGCCAGCAGCTTAGCGATAACAGGGGGAGTCGCCTACGAGCAGTACTTC. Protein product: CASSLAITGGVAYEQYF.

The chain is built from TRBV15 and TRBJ1-4; D perhaps matches TRBD1 (6 bases). The V end lost 9 bases, the J end lost 4 bases, and 15 bases lay between the germline ends. This CDR3 spans 14 amino acids. Germline CDR1 and CDR2: LNHNV and YYDKDF (reference sequence). In DNA, the CDR3 is TGTGCCACAGCGGAGGAAGGGGGTAATGAAAAACTGTTTTTT. This codes for CATAEEGGNEKLFF.

In this sample, this clone turned up once. The rearrangement uses TRBV11-2 and TRBJ2-3, with 13 bases aligning to TRBD2. V was pared by 5 bases and J by 2 bases, with 4 bases of the junction left unmatched. Per germline, CDR1 SGHAT and CDR2 FQNNGV. The CDR3 has 16 amino acids. The CDR3 region is CASSLGTSGDTDTQYF. CDR3 DNA sequence: TGTGCCAGCAGCCTCGGGACTAGCGGGGACACAGATACGCAGTATTTT.

V is TRBV4-1 and J is TRBJ1-1; 9 bases line up with TRBD1. J gave up 1 base and V 4 bases, and 4 bases lay outside the gene matches. Per germline, CDR1 MGHRA and CDR2 YSYEKL. This CDR3 comprises 15 residues. Here the CDR3 DNA reads TGCGCCAGCAGCCGTACAGGGGGCACGAACACTGAAGCTTTCTTT. Translation gives CASSRTGGTNTEAFF.

The chain joins TRBV28 to TRBJ2-5, with 7 bases that match TRBD1. Trimming at V came to 5 bases and at J to 5 bases, leaving 11 bases not matched to a gene. The CDR3 is made up of 15 amino acids. The germline CDR1 and CDR2 sequences are MDHEN and SYDVKM. For the CDR3, the DNA is TGTGCCAGCAGTCAGCATGATGACAGGGATGAGACCCAGTACTTC. Its protein is CASSQHDDRDETQYF.

The rearrangement joins TRBV30 to TRBJ2-3, with D possibly matching TRBD2 (5 bases). This CDR3 has 12 amino acids. Trimming removed 8 bases at V and 0 bases at J, with 9 bases between. Germline loops: CDR1 GTSNPN, CDR2 SVGIG (reference sequence). The CDR3 nucleotides are TGTGCCCGAAGGACTAGCACAGATACGCAGTATTTT. Amino acids: CARRTSTDTQYF.

V gene TRBV4-1 combines with J gene TRBJ2-4; 7 bases line up with TRBD1. There are 17 residues in the CDR3. The germline gives CDR1 MGHRA, CDR2 YSYEKL. Trimming removed 2 bases from V and 3 bases from J; junction bases left unmatched: 10. The CDR3 DNA follows: TGCGCCAGCAGCCAATTTACAGGGGAGTCGGGCAAAAACATTCAGTACTTC. Amino acids: CASSQFTGESGKNIQYF.

The chain joins TRBV4-3 to TRBJ2-7, with D possibly being TRBD1 (6 bases). The V end was cut by 4 bases, the J end by 2 bases, with 9 bases between. The CDR3 runs to 13 residues. Per germline, CDR1 LGHNA and CDR2 YSLEER. This CDR3 is CASSRDITYEQYF. CDR3 in DNA: TGCGCCAGCAGCCGGGACATTACCTACGAGCAGTACTTC.

This chain joins TRBV27 and TRBJ2-6, with 8 bases matching TRBD1. V lost 5 bases, J lost 3 bases, and 15 bases stayed unmatched. The CDR3 covers 19 residues. Germline loops: CDR1 MNHEY, CDR2 SMNVEV (reference sequence). The CDR3 DNA is TGTGCCAGCAGTCTTAGAGGAGGACAGGGCTTCCTTGGGGCCAACGTCCTGACTTTC. Protein: CASSLRGGQGFLGANVLTF.

This sequence joins TRBV7-2 and TRBJ2-5; TRBD2 agrees at 13 bases. The CDR3 is 16 amino acids. Germline V CDR1 and CDR2: SGHTA, FQGNSA. V dropped 5 bases and J dropped 2; count of bases not matched to a gene: 5. This chain's CDR3 is CASSHPGLAGQETQYF. The CDR3 bases are TGTGCCAGCAGCCATCCGGGACTAGCGGGGCAAGAGACCCAGTACTTC.

This clone was observed a handful of times. The chain recombines TRBV28 with TRBJ1-5, with 7 bases that match TRBD1. The junction had 8 bases not matched to a gene; V was cut back by 4 bases and J by 2 bases. Germline V gene sequence: CDR1 MDHEN, CDR2 SYDVKM. CDR3 length: 16 amino acids. Here the CDR3 DNA reads TGTGCCAGCAGTTCACAGGCTGGGACAGGCAATCAGCCCCAGCATTTT. Translation: CASSSQAGTGNQPQHF.

CDR3 sequence reads: CASSDPTSGGNEQFF. CDR3 nucleotides: TGTGCCAGCAGTGACCCGACTAGCGGGGGCAATGAGCAGTTCTTC. V usage is TRBV2 and J usage is TRBJ2-1, with 12 bases identical to TRBD2. Germline loops: CDR1 SNHLY, CDR2 FYNNEI. J lost 6 bases, V lost 3 bases, and 3 bases had no gene match. This CDR3 has 15 amino acids.

The rearrangement joins TRBV28 to TRBJ1-5, with D perhaps TRBD1 (6 bases). The germline V gene encodes CDR1 MDHEN and CDR2 SYDVKM. The CDR3 runs 15 residues. V lost 1 base and J 4 bases, leaving 11 bases between the germline ends. The CDR3 spells CASSLYGRGNQPQHF. The CDR3 nucleotides read TGTGCCAGCAGTTTATACGGCAGGGGAAATCAGCCCCAGCATTTT.

The V and J genes are TRBV7-2 and TRBJ1-3; TRBD1 might be the D (5 bases). The V gene's germline CDR1 is SGHTA and CDR2 FQGNSA. The CDR3 spans 16 residues. V lost 3 bases, J lost 9 bases, and 21 bases lay in between. CDR3 coding DNA: TGTGCCAGCAGCTTGGCCGGGACCCAATCGGGAGGCACCATATATTTT. Amino acids: CASSLAGTQSGGTIYF.

This clone was seen a few times. V and J are TRBV30 and TRBJ2-7, with 7 positions matching TRBD1. The V and J ends lost 2 bases and 6 bases, in that order; junction bases with no gene match: 4. Germline lookup yields CDR1 GTSNPN and CDR2 SVGIG (reference sequence). This CDR3 region has 12 residues. The CDR3 DNA follows: TGTGCCTGGAGTCCGACAGGGTCCGAGCAGTACTTC. This encodes CAWSPTGSEQYF.

The chain recombines TRBV5-1 with TRBJ2-5; 12 positions match TRBD2. The CDR3 runs 18 residues. The germline CDR1 and CDR2 sequences are SGHRS and YFSETQ. Trimming cost V 4 bases and J 4 bases; bases outside gene matches: 14. The CDR3 DNA sequence: TGCGCCAGCAGCCTTCTAGCGGGGGGGGGTGTTGGTGGAGAGACCCAGTACTTC. Its protein product is CASSLLAGGGVGGETQYF.

V and J are TRBV29-1 and TRBJ1-4; a possible D gene is TRBD1 (5 bases). Germline CDR1 SQVTM, CDR2 ANQGSEA. There are 12 residues in the CDR3. Trimming took 3 bases from V and 13 from J, leaving 15 bases between them. The CDR3 loop reads CSVDGSPGGLFF. DNA of the CDR3: TGCAGCGTTGACGGCAGCCCCGGGGGACTGTTTTTT.

The chain combines TRBV30 with TRBJ2-7; unclear D gene. The CDR3 runs to 14 residues. Germline CDR1 reads GTSNPN; CDR2 reads SVGIG (reference sequence). The V gene lost 2 bases and the J gene lost 2 bases, with 13 bases spanning the gap. The CDR3 reads CAWSTASRTYEQYF. CDR3 DNA: TGTGCCTGGAGTACAGCCTCCCGCACCTACGAGCAGTACTTC. Combining the CDR3 with reference TRBV30 and TRBJ2-7 gives the whole variable domain SQTIHQWPATLVQPVGSPLSLECTVEGTSNPNLYWYRQAAGRGLQLLFYSVGIGQISSEVPQNLSASRPQDRQFILSSKKLLLSDSGFYLCAWSTASRTYEQYFGPGTRLTVT.

The chain carries TRBV7-8 and TRBJ2-1, with TRBD1 as a possible D gene (5 bases). CDR3 length equals 17 residues. Trimming took 5 bases from V and 6 from J, leaving 23 bases between them. CDR1 SGHVS and CDR2 FQNEAQ come from the germline V gene. CDR3 nucleotide sequence: TGTGCCAGCAGCCCCCGGACCCAGGGTGTAGGCGTCAATGAGCAGTTCTTC. Its translation is CASSPRTQGVGVNEQFF.

The J gene is TRBJ1-3, the V gene TRBV7-8; D is unresolved. From germline, CDR1 is SGHVS and CDR2 FQNEAQ. The length of the CDR3 is 14 residues. V was clipped by 0 bases and J by 1 base, with 4 bases between them. CDR3 residues: CASSLARSGNTIYF. The CDR3 region has the DNA TGTGCCAGCAGCTTAGCACGGTCTGGAAACACCATATATTTT. The complete variable domain, with remaining parts taken from reference TRBV7-8 and TRBJ1-3, reads GAGVSQSPRYKVAKRGQDVALRCDPISGHVSLFWYQQALGQGPEFLTYFQNEAQLDKSGLPSDRFFAERPEGSVSTLKIQRTQQEDSAVYLCASSLARSGNTIYFGEGSWLTVV.

This sequence joins TRBV4-2 and TRBJ1-1; TRBD1 aligns across 7 bases. CDR3 length: 14 residues. J gave up 3 bases and V 6 bases, and 7 bases lay outside the gene matches. CDR1 is LGHNA, CDR2 YNFKEQ, per germline. Here the CDR3 reads CASRHKQGYTEAFF. The CDR3 nucleotides read TGTGCCAGCAGACATAAACAGGGGTACACTGAAGCTTTCTTT.

The chain links TRBV6-5 to TRBJ2-3; no clear D. The CDR3 has 14 residues. V was clipped by 3 bases and J by 1 base, with 8 bases between them. Germline V gene data show CDR1 as MNHEY and CDR2 as SVGAGI. CDR3 amino acids: CASSYGGGTDTQYF. CDR3 coding DNA: TGTGCCAGCAGTTATGGTGGAGGCACAGATACGCAGTATTTT.

V is TRBV27 and J is TRBJ2-3; D remains ambiguous. V lost 2 bases and J lost 3, with 9 bases in between. Looked up from germline, CDR1 is MNHEY and CDR2 is SMNVEV (reference sequence). This CDR3 spans 14 amino acids. The CDR3 reads CASSLGVATDTQYF. CDR3 DNA sequence: TGTGCCAGCAGTTTAGGTGTTGCGACAGATACGCAGTATTTT.

V gene TRBV9 combines with J gene TRBJ2-7, with a possible D match to TRBD1 (6 bases). CDR1 and CDR2 (germline): SGDLS, YYNGEE. V dropped 3 bases and J dropped 3 bases, with 16 bases sitting between them. The CDR3 is made up of 15 amino acids. The CDR3 region is CASSGATGALYEQYF. CDR3 DNA: TGTGCCAGCAGCGGCGCGACAGGAGCGCTCTACGAGCAGTACTTC.

The chain recombines TRBV29-1 with TRBJ1-1; D might be TRBD1 (5 bases). The germline gives CDR1 SQVTM, CDR2 ANQGSEA. This CDR3 region has 13 residues. V was clipped by 3 bases and J by 2 bases, with 10 bases between them. The CDR3 reads CSVEEGSNTEAFF. The CDR3 DNA follows: TGCAGCGTTGAGGAGGGGTCCAACACTGAAGCTTTCTTT.